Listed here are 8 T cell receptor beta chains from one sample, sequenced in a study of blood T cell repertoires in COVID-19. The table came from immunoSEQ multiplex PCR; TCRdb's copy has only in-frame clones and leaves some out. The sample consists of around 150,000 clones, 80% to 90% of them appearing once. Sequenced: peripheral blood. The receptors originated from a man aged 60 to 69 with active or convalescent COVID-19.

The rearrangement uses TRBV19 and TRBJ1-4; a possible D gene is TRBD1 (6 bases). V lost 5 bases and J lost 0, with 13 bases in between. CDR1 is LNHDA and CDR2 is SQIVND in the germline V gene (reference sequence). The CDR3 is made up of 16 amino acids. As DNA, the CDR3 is TGTGCCAGTAGTGCTGGACAGCCTGCAACTAATGAAAAACTGTTTTTT. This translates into CASSAGQPATNEKLFF. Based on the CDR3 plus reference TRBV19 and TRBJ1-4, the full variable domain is DGGITQSPKYLFRKEGQNVTLSCEQNLNHDAMYWYRQDPGQGLRLIYYSQIVNDFQKGDIAEGYSVSREKKESFPLTVTSAQKNPTAFYLCASSAGQPATNEKLFFGSGTQLSVL.

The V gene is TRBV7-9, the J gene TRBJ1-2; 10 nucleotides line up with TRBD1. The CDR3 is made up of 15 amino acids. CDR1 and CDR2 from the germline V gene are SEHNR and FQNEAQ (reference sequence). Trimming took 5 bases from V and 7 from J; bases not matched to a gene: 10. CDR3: CASSLSPGTGVGYTF. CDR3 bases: TGTGCCAGCAGCCTCTCACCCGGGACAGGGGTTGGCTACACCTTC.

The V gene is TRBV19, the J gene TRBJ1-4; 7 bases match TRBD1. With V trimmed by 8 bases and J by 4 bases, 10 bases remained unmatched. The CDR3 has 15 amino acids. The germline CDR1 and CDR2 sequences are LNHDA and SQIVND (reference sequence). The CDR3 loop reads CASWAGGGINEKLFF. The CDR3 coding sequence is TGTGCCAGTTGGGCAGGGGGAGGCATTAATGAAAAACTGTTTTTT.

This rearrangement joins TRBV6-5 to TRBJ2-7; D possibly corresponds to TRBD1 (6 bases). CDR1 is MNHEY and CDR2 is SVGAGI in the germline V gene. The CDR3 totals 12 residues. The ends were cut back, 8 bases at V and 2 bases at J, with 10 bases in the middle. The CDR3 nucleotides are TGTGCCAGCGGACAGCAAACCTACGAGCAGTACTTC. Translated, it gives CASGQQTYEQYF.

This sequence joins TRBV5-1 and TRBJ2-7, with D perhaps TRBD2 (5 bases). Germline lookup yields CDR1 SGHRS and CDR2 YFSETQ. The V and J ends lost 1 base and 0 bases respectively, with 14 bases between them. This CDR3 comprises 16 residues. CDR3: CASSLQAGLSSYEQYF. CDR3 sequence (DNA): TGCGCCAGCAGCTTGCAGGCGGGCCTTAGCTCCTACGAGCAGTACTTC.

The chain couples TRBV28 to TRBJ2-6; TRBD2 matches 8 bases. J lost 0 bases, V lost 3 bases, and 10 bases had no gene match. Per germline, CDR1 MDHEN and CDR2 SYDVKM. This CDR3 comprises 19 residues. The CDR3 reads CASSLLRREVVSGANVLTF. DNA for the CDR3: TGTGCCAGCAGTTTGTTAAGGCGGGAGGTAGTCTCTGGGGCCAACGTCCTGACTTTC.

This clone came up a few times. This chain's CDR3 is CATSRDPGGNQPQHF. CDR3 coding DNA: TGTGCCACCAGCAGAGATCCAGGGGGCAATCAGCCCCAGCATTTT. The rearrangement uses TRBV15 and TRBJ1-5; D may be TRBD1 (6 bases). V lost 0 bases and J 2 bases, leaving 8 bases between the germline ends. Per germline, CDR1 LNHNV and CDR2 YYDKDF (reference sequence). This CDR3 has 15 residues.

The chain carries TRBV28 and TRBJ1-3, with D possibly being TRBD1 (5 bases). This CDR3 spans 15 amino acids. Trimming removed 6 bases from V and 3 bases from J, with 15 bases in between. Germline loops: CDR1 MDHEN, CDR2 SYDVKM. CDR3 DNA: TGTGCCAGCAGCTCTCAAGACAGAATTGGAAACACCATATATTTT. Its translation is CASSSQDRIGNTIYF. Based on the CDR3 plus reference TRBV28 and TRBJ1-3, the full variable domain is DVKVTQSSRYLVKRTGEKVFLECVQDMDHENMFWYRQDPGLGLRLIYFSYDVKMKEKGDIPEGYSVSREKKERFSLILESASTNQTSMYLCASSSQDRIGNTIYFGEGSWLTVV.